The rows below give T cell receptor beta chains drawn from one sample of a study of follicular helper T cells after annual influenza vaccination. Libraries were prepared by immunoSEQ multiplex PCR; TCRdb keeps only in-frame clonotypes and omits some of them. The data show fewer than 11,000 clones, approximately 84% seen once. The sample in question was CXCR5+ CD38- circulating T follicular helper cells from blood, obtained on the day of influenza vaccination. The receptors come from an adult who received the influenza vaccine. Each CDR3 is given with its conserved first and last residue. The D gene is left open where the match is weak. Part of the rows lack a size; the others show once, few, many or a class for expanded clones.

V: TRBV19
J: TRBJ2-5
size: -
D: TRBD1
CDR3: CASSPRTGGQETQYF
DNA: TGTGCCAGTAGTCCGCGGACAGGGGGGCAAGAGACCCAGTACTTC

V: TRBV2
J: TRBJ1-6
size: once
D: -
CDR3: CASRPTTLYNSPLHF
DNA: TGTGCCAGCAGGCCGACCACTCTCTATAATTCACCCCTCCACTTT

V: TRBV28
J: TRBJ2-5
size: -
D: -
CDR3: CASSRPGSETQYF
DNA: TGTGCCAGCAGCCGGCCGGGATCAGAGACCCAGTACTTC

V: TRBV9
J: TRBJ1-1
size: -
D: TRBD1
CDR3: CASSTPGRGGTEAFF
DNA: TGTGCCAGCAGCACCCCGGGCAGGGGGGGCACTGAAGCTTTCTTT

V: TRBV5-6
J: TRBJ2-1
size: -
D: -
CDR3: CASSTPGGRLKDGFF
DNA: TGTGCCAGCAGCACCCCCGGGGGAAGGTTAAAGGATGGGTTCTTC

V: TRBV7-2
J: TRBJ1-5
size: -
D: -
CDR3: CASSSEARQPQHF
DNA: TGTGCCAGCAGCTCCGAGGCAAGGCAGCCCCAGCATTTT

V: TRBV2
J: TRBJ2-5
size: -
D: TRBD1
CDR3: CASREDRVEETQYF
DNA: TGTGCCAGCAGGGAGGACAGGGTGGAAGAGACCCAGTACTTC

V: TRBV28
J: TRBJ2-1
size: -
D: TRBD2
CDR3: CASSGTSGGRINNEQFF
DNA: TGTGCCAGCAGTGGGACTAGCGGGGGGCGGATCAACAATGAGCAGTTCTTC

V: TRBV2
J: TRBJ2-7
size: few
D: TRBD2
CDR3: CASRENLAGTYEQYF
DNA: TGTGCCAGCAGGGAGAACTTAGCGGGGACCTACGAGCAGTACTTC

V: TRBV18
J: TRBJ1-3
size: -
D: -
CDR3: CASSPPGTASSGNTIYF
DNA: TGTGCCAGCTCACCCCCAGGGACGGCGAGCTCTGGAAACACCATATATTTT

V: TRBV6-1
J: TRBJ1-5
size: few
D: -
CDR3: CASSGRGDQPQHF
DNA: TGTGCCAGCAGTGGGAGGGGGGATCAGCCCCAGCATTTT

V: TRBV6-6
J: TRBJ2-7
size: -
D: TRBD1
CDR3: CASSRLGTGTYEQYF
DNA: TGTGCCAGCAGTCGTCTCGGGACAGGGACCTACGAGCAGTACTTC

V: TRBV2
J: TRBJ1-3
size: -
D: TRBD1
CDR3: CASSLQGASSGNTIYF
DNA: TGTGCCAGCAGTTTACAGGGGGCTAGCTCTGGAAACACCATATATTTT

V: TRBV19
J: TRBJ2-1
size: -
D: -
CDR3: CASTPGKNNEQFF
DNA: TGTGCCAGTACCCCTGGGAAGAACAATGAGCAGTTCTTC

V: TRBV7-2
J: TRBJ2-3
size: -
D: TRBD1
CDR3: CASSLTGANTDTQYF
DNA: TGTGCCAGCAGCTTAACAGGGGCGAACACAGATACGCAGTATTTT

V: TRBV27
J: TRBJ2-7
size: -
D: TRBD1
CDR3: CASSSRQGASSYEQYF
DNA: TGTGCCAGCAGTTCGCGACAGGGGGCAAGCTCCTACGAGCAGTACTTC

V: TRBV7-3
J: TRBJ1-3
size: -
D: -
CDR3: CASSQGHADTIYF
DNA: TGTGCCAGCAGCCAGGGCCACGCGGACACCATATATTTT

V: TRBV5-1
J: TRBJ2-2
size: -
D: TRBD2
CDR3: CASSLVGGTGELFF
DNA: TGCGCCAGCAGCTTGGTCGGGGGGACCGGGGAGCTGTTTTTT

V: TRBV18
J: TRBJ1-1
size: -
D: -
CDR3: CASSPEAGTEAFF
DNA: TGTGCCAGCTCACCAGAGGCGGGCACTGAAGCTTTCTTT

V: TRBV4-1
J: TRBJ2-5
size: -
D: -
CDR3: CASSPTGHPETQYF
DNA: TGCGCCAGCAGCCCAACAGGGCACCCCGAGACCCAGTACTTC

V: TRBV18
J: TRBJ2-1
size: -
D: -
CDR3: CASSIGGNEQFF
DNA: TGTGCCAGCTCAATAGGGGGTAATGAGCAGTTCTTC

V: TRBV7-2
J: TRBJ2-5
size: -
D: -
CDR3: CASSLGPGSLETQYF
DNA: TGTGCCAGCAGCTTAGGCCCCGGCAGTCTGGAGACCCAGTACTTC

V: TRBV7-8
J: TRBJ1-1
size: -
D: -
CDR3: CASSLHAEAFF
DNA: TGTGCCAGCAGCTTACATGCTGAAGCTTTCTTT

V: TRBV7-2
J: TRBJ2-1
size: -
D: -
CDR3: CAITQGSSYNEQFF
DNA: TGTGCCATCACTCAGGGGAGCTCCTACAATGAGCAGTTCTTC

V: TRBV19
J: TRBJ1-5
size: -
D: -
CDR3: CASSPEVGAGQPQHF
DNA: TGTGCCAGTAGCCCGGAGGTGGGGGCTGGGCAGCCCCAGCATTTT

V: TRBV18
J: TRBJ1-1
size: -
D: -
CDR3: CASSPTANTEAFF
DNA: TGTGCCAGCTCGCCGACAGCGAACACTGAAGCTTTCTTT

V: TRBV6-1
J: TRBJ2-4
size: -
D: TRBD2
CDR3: CASAPGLGIKNIQYF
DNA: TGTGCCAGCGCCCCGGGACTAGGTATTAAAAACATTCAGTACTTC

V: TRBV7-8
J: TRBJ2-7
size: -
D: -
CDR3: CASSLVARRTLDSYEQYF
DNA: TGTGCCAGCAGCTTGGTAGCCCGTCGGACTCTAGACTCCTACGAGCAGTACTTC

V: TRBV7-3
J: TRBJ1-6
size: -
D: -
CDR3: CASSSTISSPLHF
DNA: TGTGCCAGCAGCTCCACGATTAGTTCACCCCTCCACTTT

V: TRBV29-1
J: TRBJ1-3
size: -
D: -
CDR3: CSVLGEGAGNTIYF
DNA: TGCAGCGTTCTGGGGGAGGGGGCTGGAAACACCATATATTTT

V: TRBV7-6
J: TRBJ2-3
size: -
D: TRBD1
CDR3: CASSPAAGGTNTQYF
DNA: TGTGCCAGCAGCCCCGCTGCAGGGGGCACGAATACGCAGTATTTT